The rows below give T cell receptor beta chains drawn from one sample of a study of beta chain features in type 1 diabetes. TCRdb's table, derived via immunoSEQ multiplex PCR, lists solely in-frame clones and lacks some. The sample lists over 300,000 clones, around 9% occurring once. Input material: central memory CD4+ T cells from blood. These receptor sequences come from a man aged 30 to 45 with type 1 diabetes. The CDR3 runs from the conserved cysteine through the conserved F or W. The D gene is left open where the match is weak. Size is stated for part of the rows, as once, few or many counts, or as a class when the clone is expanded.

cdr3_aa: CASSSGRTTNEKLFF
cdr3_nt: TGCGCCAGCAGCTCGGGACGAACAACTAATGAAAAACTGTTTTTT
clone_size: NA
j_call: TRBJ1-4
d_call: NA
v_call: TRBV5-1

cdr3_aa: CSVTGTGGGEQYF
cdr3_nt: TGCAGCGTTACCGGGACAGGGGGCGGCGAGCAGTACTTC
clone_size: NA
j_call: TRBJ2-7
d_call: TRBD1
v_call: TRBV29-1

cdr3_aa: CASSIQGGGDTQYF
cdr3_nt: TGTGCCAGCAGCATCCAGGGCGGGGGAGATACGCAGTATTTT
clone_size: many
j_call: TRBJ2-3
d_call: TRBD2
v_call: TRBV7-2

cdr3_aa: CASRPRGAGAHNEQFF
cdr3_nt: TGTGCCAGCAGACCCCGAGGAGCGGGGGCCCACAATGAGCAGTTCTTC
clone_size: few
j_call: TRBJ2-1
d_call: TRBD2
v_call: TRBV6-6

cdr3_aa: CASSPDRMNTEAFF
cdr3_nt: TGTGCCAGCTCACCAGACAGAATGAACACTGAAGCTTTCTTT
clone_size: few
j_call: TRBJ1-1
d_call: NA
v_call: TRBV18

cdr3_aa: CASSARETQYF
cdr3_nt: TGTGCCAGCAGCGCCCGGGAGACCCAGTACTTC
clone_size: NA
j_call: TRBJ2-5
d_call: NA
v_call: TRBV11-2

cdr3_aa: CASSLMPYNSPLHF
cdr3_nt: TGTGCCAGCAGTTTAATGCCCTATAATTCACCCCTCCACTTT
clone_size: many
j_call: TRBJ1-6
d_call: NA
v_call: TRBV27

cdr3_aa: CASSVQGDRGSPLHF
cdr3_nt: TGTGCCAGCAGCGTCCAGGGGGACAGGGGTTCACCCCTCCACTTT
clone_size: few
j_call: TRBJ1-6
d_call: TRBD1
v_call: TRBV9

cdr3_aa: CASSLVYGHTDTQYF
cdr3_nt: TGTGCCAGCAGCTTAGTATACGGGCACACAGATACGCAGTATTTT
clone_size: NA
j_call: TRBJ2-3
d_call: NA
v_call: TRBV7-2

cdr3_aa: CASSRQLSGANVLTF
cdr3_nt: TGTGCCAGCAGTCGACAGCTCTCTGGGGCCAACGTCCTGACTTTC
clone_size: NA
j_call: TRBJ2-6
d_call: NA
v_call: TRBV25-1

cdr3_aa: CASSLSAGGTAYNSPLHF
cdr3_nt: TGTGCCAGCAGTTTATCTGCTGGCGGGACAGCCTATAATTCACCCCTCCACTTT
clone_size: few
j_call: TRBJ1-6
d_call: TRBD1
v_call: TRBV27

cdr3_aa: CASSQGVDQPQHF
cdr3_nt: TGTGCCAGCAGTCAAGGGGTGGACCAGCCCCAGCATTTT
clone_size: few
j_call: TRBJ1-5
d_call: NA
v_call: TRBV28

cdr3_aa: CASSQDRGWAQHF
cdr3_nt: TGCGCCAGCAGCCAAGATCGGGGGTGGGCCCAGCATTTT
clone_size: NA
j_call: TRBJ1-5
d_call: NA
v_call: TRBV4-3

cdr3_aa: CASRASGGAQTQYF
cdr3_nt: TGTGCCAGCAGAGCTAGCGGGGGGGCTCAGACCCAGTACTTC
clone_size: NA
j_call: TRBJ2-5
d_call: TRBD2
v_call: TRBV2

cdr3_aa: CASSGGGSYEQYF
cdr3_nt: TGTGCCAGCAGTGGAGGAGGTTCTTACGAGCAGTACTTC
clone_size: few
j_call: TRBJ2-7
d_call: NA
v_call: TRBV6-1

cdr3_aa: CASSYRDKNYGYTF
cdr3_nt: TGTGCCAGCAGTTACCGAGATAAGAACTATGGCTACACCTTC
clone_size: NA
j_call: TRBJ1-2
d_call: NA
v_call: TRBV2

cdr3_aa: CASSLGAGGPKEQFF
cdr3_nt: TGTGCCAGCAGCTTAGGAGCGGGGGGGCCGAAAGAGCAGTTCTTC
clone_size: few
j_call: TRBJ2-1
d_call: TRBD2
v_call: TRBV7-2

cdr3_aa: CASSQVLTSGGAYDTDTQYF
cdr3_nt: TGCGCCAGCAGCCAAGTGCTGACTAGCGGGGGGGCATATGACACAGATACGCAGTATTTT
clone_size: NA
j_call: TRBJ2-3
d_call: TRBD2
v_call: TRBV4-3

cdr3_aa: CASSRLDGANVLTF
cdr3_nt: TGTGCCAGTAGTAGACTTGATGGGGCCAACGTCCTGACTTTC
clone_size: few
j_call: TRBJ2-6
d_call: NA
v_call: TRBV19

cdr3_aa: CAWRSGSSSYNEQFF
cdr3_nt: TGTGCCTGGCGATCCGGATCGAGCTCCTACAATGAGCAGTTCTTC
clone_size: few
j_call: TRBJ2-1
d_call: NA
v_call: TRBV30

cdr3_aa: CASSHEGGPHNEQFF
cdr3_nt: TGCGCCAGCAGCCATGAGGGGGGGCCCCACAATGAGCAGTTCTTC
clone_size: NA
j_call: TRBJ2-1
d_call: NA
v_call: TRBV4-3

cdr3_aa: CASSLLRGEQFF
cdr3_nt: TGTGCCAGCAGTTTATTAAGGGGTGAGCAGTTCTTC
clone_size: few
j_call: TRBJ2-1
d_call: NA
v_call: TRBV27

cdr3_aa: CASSFDVAYEQYF
cdr3_nt: TGTGCCAGCAGCTTCGACGTAGCCTACGAGCAGTACTTC
clone_size: NA
j_call: TRBJ2-7
d_call: NA
v_call: TRBV7-8

cdr3_aa: CASSTYRAMETQYF
cdr3_nt: TGTGCCAGCAGCACGTACAGGGCGATGGAGACCCAGTACTTC
clone_size: NA
j_call: TRBJ2-5
d_call: NA
v_call: TRBV7-2

cdr3_aa: CASSYSAGGNTEAFF
cdr3_nt: TGTGCCAGCAGTTACTCGGCGGGGGGTAACACTGAAGCTTTCTTT
clone_size: NA
j_call: TRBJ1-1
d_call: NA
v_call: TRBV6-5

cdr3_aa: CASSLTGQGGSPLHF
cdr3_nt: TGTGCCAGCAGCTTAACAGGACAGGGCGGTTCACCCCTCCACTTT
clone_size: few
j_call: TRBJ1-6
d_call: TRBD1
v_call: TRBV7-2

cdr3_aa: CASSYQFSYEQYF
cdr3_nt: TGTGCCAGCAGTTACCAGTTCTCCTACGAGCAGTACTTC
clone_size: NA
j_call: TRBJ2-7
d_call: NA
v_call: TRBV6-5

cdr3_aa: CASSFRWTGDRGDTQYF
cdr3_nt: TGTGCCAGCAGTTTTCGTTGGACGGGTGACCGAGGCGATACGCAGTATTTT
clone_size: NA
j_call: TRBJ2-3
d_call: NA
v_call: TRBV27

cdr3_aa: CASSDTNSNQPQHF
cdr3_nt: TGTGCCAGCAGTGACACCAATAGCAATCAGCCCCAGCATTTT
clone_size: few
j_call: TRBJ1-5
d_call: NA
v_call: TRBV2

cdr3_aa: CAWSLDLSYEQYF
cdr3_nt: TGTGCCTGGAGCCTTGACCTTTCCTACGAGCAGTACTTC
clone_size: few
j_call: TRBJ2-7
d_call: NA
v_call: TRBV30

cdr3_aa: CASSHDEGGYTF
cdr3_nt: TGTGCCAGCAGCCATGACGAGGGGGGCTACACCTTC
clone_size: few
j_call: TRBJ1-2
d_call: NA
v_call: TRBV7-9

cdr3_aa: CASSYPGQGLYEQYF
cdr3_nt: TGTGCCAGCAGTTACCCTGGACAGGGACTATACGAGCAGTACTTC
clone_size: NA
j_call: TRBJ2-7
d_call: NA
v_call: TRBV6-6

cdr3_aa: CASSIVGTTYEQYF
cdr3_nt: TGTGCCAGTAGTATAGTAGGCACCACCTACGAGCAGTACTTC
clone_size: NA
j_call: TRBJ2-7
d_call: NA
v_call: TRBV19

cdr3_aa: CSAARDRDEAFF
cdr3_nt: TGCAGCGCTGCCCGGGACAGAGACGAAGCTTTCTTT
clone_size: NA
j_call: TRBJ1-1
d_call: TRBD1
v_call: TRBV29-1

cdr3_aa: CSADSGGYNEQFF
cdr3_nt: TGCAGCGCCGATTCGGGGGGCTACAATGAGCAGTTCTTC
clone_size: few
j_call: TRBJ2-1
d_call: TRBD2
v_call: TRBV29-1

cdr3_aa: CASSGRVNTEAFF
cdr3_nt: TGTGCCAGCAGCGGCAGAGTGAACACTGAAGCTTTCTTT
clone_size: NA
j_call: TRBJ1-1
d_call: NA
v_call: TRBV9